The 10 T cell receptor beta chains below come from one sample, sequenced in a study of T cells in Graves' hyperthyroidism and ophthalmopathy. From RNA transcripts, TCR beta CDR3 regions were amplified. A set of HTBI primers served as the primers for a first-round RT-PCR of the TCR CDR3. TCRdb used MiXCR to reprocess the multiplex PCR reads, holding one entry per CDR3 protein. The sample carries around 300,000 distinct CDR3 sequences, approximately 13% recorded once. The source material was blood. The receptors were sampled from a middle-aged woman with Graves' hyperthyroidism.

The J gene is TRBJ1-3, the V gene TRBV4-1; D is undetermined. Germline V lookup: CDR1 MGHRA, CDR2 YSYEKL. Trimming left V 1 base short and J 7 bases short, with 8 bases between. The CDR3 extends over 13 amino acids. The CDR3 coding sequence is TGCGCCAGCAGCCAAGGGAGAGGTAACACCATATATTTT. This gives the protein CASSQGRGNTIYF.

The sample holds many counts of this clonotype. The chain carries TRBV7-8 and TRBJ1-5; TRBD1 matches at 7 bases. Germline V gives CDR1 SGHVS, CDR2 FQNEAQ. Losses at the gene ends were 2 bases for V and 7 bases for J; bases not matched to a gene: 5. This CDR3 comprises 14 residues. The CDR3 here is CASSLRDSGQPQHF. The CDR3 bases are TGTGCCAGCAGCTTACGGGACAGTGGACAGCCCCAGCATTTT.

This clonotype was detected many times. J is TRBJ1-1 and V is TRBV12-3 or TRBV12-4; 7 nucleotides align to TRBD1. CDR3 length: 14 amino acids. V lost 8 bases, J lost 6 bases, and 12 bases stayed unmatched. This CDR3 is CASGPGGGGAEAFF. In DNA form, the CDR3 reads TGTGCCAGCGGCCCCGGGGGAGGGGGCGCTGAAGCTTTCTTT.

This clonotype was seen more than once but under ten times. The chain employs TRBV24-1 and TRBJ2-1; no firm D call. The CDR3 is 15 amino acids. V was cut by 0 bases and J by 3 bases, with 8 bases left in between. The V gene's germline CDR1 is KGHDR and CDR2 SFDVKD. Written as DNA, the CDR3 is TGTGCCACCAGTGATTTGGGTTCAGGCTACAATGAGCAGTTCTTC. Protein sequence: CATSDLGSGYNEQFF.

This clonotype occurred many times. This chain's CDR3 is CASSLIPDTQYF. The CDR3 DNA is TGTGCCAGCAGCTTAATCCCAGATACGCAGTATTTT. The chain is built from TRBV7-8 and TRBJ2-3; no firm D call. Germline CDR1 reads SGHVS; CDR2 reads FQNEAQ. V was shortened by 2 bases and J by 4 bases, with 4 bases between the two germline ends. The CDR3 runs to 12 residues.

This clonotype was recorded a few times. This chain connects TRBV6-2 or TRBV6-3 to TRBJ2-7, with 11 bases lining up with TRBD2. Germline V gene lookup returns CDR1 MNHEY and CDR2 SVGEGT. The CDR3 runs 15 residues. Trimming removed 6 bases from V and 11 bases from J; junction bases left unmatched: 15. The CDR3 DNA is TGTGCCAGCAGCCCGACTAGCGGGGCCTCTCTTAGCGAGTACTTC. Residues: CASSPTSGASLSEYF.

This clonotype was counted at least ten times. The chain carries TRBV7-9 and TRBJ2-7; D might be TRBD2 (6 bases). CDR3 length: 16 amino acids. Germline V gene lookup returns CDR1 SEHNR and CDR2 FQNEAQ (reference sequence). The V gene lost 5 bases and the J gene lost 2 bases, with 19 bases spanning the gap. CDR3 loop: CASSPGTPIPTYEQYF. CDR3 DNA sequence: TGTGCCAGCAGCCCAGGGACTCCCATCCCCACCTACGAGCAGTACTTC.

This clonotype has ten or more counts. V and J are TRBV6-2 or TRBV6-3 and TRBJ2-3; 7 nucleotides match TRBD2. The V gene end was trimmed by 5 bases and the J gene end by 2 bases; junction bases not matched to a gene: 1. Germline V gene lookup returns CDR1 MNHEY and CDR2 SVGEGT. This CDR3 spans 13 amino acids. The CDR3 DNA sequence: TGTGCCAGCAGTAAGCGGGACACAGATACGCAGTATTTT. Translating it yields CASSKRDTDTQYF.

This clonotype was seen a handful of times. V and J are TRBV7-6 and TRBJ2-1; D might be TRBD1 or TRBD2, each matching 6 bases. This CDR3 has 15 amino acids. CDR1 and CDR2 (germline): SGHVS, FNYEAQ. V lost 0 bases and J lost 10, with 16 bases in between. This CDR3 reads CASSLAAGLGGEQFF. CDR3 bases: TGTGCCAGCAGCTTAGCGGCGGGTTTAGGGGGGGAGCAGTTCTTC.

The table lists this clonotype with many counts. The genes are TRBV6-1 and TRBJ2-7; tentatively, D is TRBD2 (5 bases). The length of the CDR3 is 14 residues. Looked up from germline, CDR1 is MNHNS and CDR2 is SASEGT. The V gene lost 3 bases and the J gene lost 0 bases, with 9 bases spanning the gap. The CDR3, as DNA: TGTGCCAGCAGTGACGGGATCCTCTCCTACGAGCAGTACTTC. This gives the protein CASSDGILSYEQYF.